The 5 T cell receptor beta chains reported below all come from one sample, sequenced in a study of blood T cells in healthy people across ages (dated by TCRdb to 2013 to 2016). Libraries came from 5' RACE. The sequencer was an Illumina HiSeq 2500. A second PCR of roughly 7 to 11 cycles was performed with a sample-barcoded 5' primer and a J-beta primer mix. TCRdb trimmed the raw reads at Q25, called clones with MiXCR and kept productive beta chains. Each entry merges the rows of one CDR3 protein and shows their most common DNA and genes. The sample table shows about 1.5 million distinct CDR3 sequences, and roughly 40% are seen once. The ten largest clones add up to under 8% of the sample. The sequenced material came from blood. These receptors originate from a woman younger than 35 in good health.

CDR3 DNA sequence: TGCAGTGCTCTCGACGAACGTAATTACAATGAGCAGTTCTTC. Translation gives CSALDERNYNEQFF. J is TRBJ2-1 and V is TRBV20-1; D remains unclear. Trimming left V 5 bases short and J 4 bases short, with 15 bases between. CDR1 DFQATT and CDR2 SNEGSKA come from the germline V gene (reference sequence). The CDR3 loop spans 14 amino acids.

This clonotype appeared a single time. This chain uses TRBV15 with TRBJ2-3, with D perhaps matching TRBD2 (5 bases). The germline V gene encodes CDR1 LNHNV and CDR2 YYDKDF (reference sequence). Trimming pared 0 bases from V and 1 base from J, leaving 8 bases between. The length of the CDR3 is 15 residues. CDR3 coding DNA: TGTGCCACCAGCAGAGATCCCGGGGGCACAGATACGCAGTATTTT. Protein product: CATSRDPGGTDTQYF.

The chain uses TRBV19 and TRBJ2-1; no clear D gene. V lost 9 bases and J 0 bases, leaving 9 bases between the germline ends. The germline V gene encodes CDR1 LNHDA and CDR2 SQIVND (reference sequence). This CDR3 comprises 13 residues. CDR3 amino acids: CASDEGSYNEQFF. In DNA, the CDR3 is TGTGCCAGCGACGAAGGCTCCTACAATGAGCAGTTCTTC.

The count of this clonotype is one. J is TRBJ2-1 and V is TRBV4-1; D call uncertain. The J call is in doubt because the DNA end fits TRBJ2-7 better. Per the germline V gene, CDR1 is MGHRA and CDR2 is YSYEKL. CDR3 length: 13 amino acids. CDR3 loop: CASSHFDRNEQYF. The CDR3 DNA sequence: TGCGCCAGCAGCCATTTTGATCGGAATGAGCAGTACTTC.

V is TRBV4-1 and J is TRBJ2-1; 16 nucleotides align to TRBD2. V lost 0 bases and J lost 7; bases outside the gene matches: 18. Germline assignment: CDR1 MGHRA and CDR2 YSYEKL. The CDR3 is 22 residues long. The CDR3: CASSQERTGTSGGAGLVNEQFF. The CDR3 DNA reads TGCGCCAGCAGCCAAGAGCGTACCGGGACTAGCGGGGGGGCGGGGCTTGTTAATGAGCAGTTCTTC.